Shown below are 2 T cell receptor beta chains from a single sample sequenced in a study of CD8 T cells in ankylosing spondylitis. In TCRdb, the 5' RACE reads were re-called with MiXCR into one record per CDR3 protein. The top ten clones hold 6% to 8% of a sample with more than 110,000 distinct CDR3 sequences, approximately 8.4% of them seen once. The sequenced material came from synovial fluid, either unsorted or a sorted T cell fraction (not recorded which). The receptor set was obtained from a male donor with ankylosing spondylitis.

This clonotype was seen more than once but under ten times. The chain employs TRBV5-1 and TRBJ2-6; 10 bases match TRBD2. Per the germline V gene, CDR1 is SGHRS and CDR2 is YFSETQ. The V gene end was trimmed by 3 bases and the J gene end by 0 bases; junction bases not matched to a gene: 18. The CDR3 is 22 amino acids. This CDR3 is CASSYSGAILAGASSGANVLTF. CDR3 coding DNA: TGCGCCAGCAGCTATTCTGGGGCGATCCTAGCGGGAGCAAGCTCTGGGGCCAACGTCCTGACTTTC.

This clonotype has a handful of counts. This chain links TRBV11-2 with TRBJ2-1; D possibly corresponds to TRBD2 (5 bases). Trimming stripped 3 bases from V and 0 bases from J, with 9 bases between. CDR3 length: 15 residues. Germline assignment: CDR1 SGHAT and CDR2 FQNNGV. This CDR3 reads CASSLTGNSYNEQFF. CDR3 DNA: TGTGCCAGCAGCTTGACGGGGAACTCCTACAATGAGCAGTTCTTC.